This T cell receptor beta chain was profiled in a study of blood T cell repertoires in COVID-19. At the level of the study: T cells, B-cell-depleted T cells, or PBMCs provided the cDNA or gDNA that served as material.

Method: immunoSEQ multiplex PCR; TCRdb's copy keeps in-frame clones and lacks some. There are fewer than 300,000 clones in the sample; about nine tenths occur only once, and about 9.2% lies in the top ten. J gave up 1 base and V 5 bases, and 11 bases lay outside the gene matches. This CDR3 contains 17 residues. Per the germline V gene, CDR1 is PRHDT and CDR2 is FYEKMQ (reference sequence). The sequenced sample consisted of peripheral blood. The genes are TRBV13 and TRBJ2-3, with 8 bases identical to TRBD2. This clonotype originated in a man aged 40-55 years who had recovered from COVID-19. CDR3 sequence: CASSPNGAGGRTDTQYF. CDR3 nucleotides: TGTGCCAGCAGCCCGAATGGGGCGGGAGGACGCACAGATACGCAGTATTTT. The full variable domain, in which reference TRBV13 and TRBJ2-3 provide the parts outside the CDR3, is AAGVIQSPRHLIKEKRETATLKCYPIPRHDTVYWYQQGPGQDPQFLISFYEKMQSDKGSIPDRFSAQQFSDYHSELNMSSLELGDSALYFCASSPNGAGGRTDTQYFGPGTRLTVL.